Given below is one T cell receptor beta chain in context. This sample stems from a study of blood T cell repertoires in COVID-19. Study-wide context: Italy, Spain and the United States were the sources of the convalescent and acute COVID-19 samples. PBMCs, B-cell-depleted T cells, or T cells were the source of the cDNA or gDNA that made up the material.

Only in-frame clones appear in the TCRdb table, and some are missing; sequencing was by immunoSEQ multiplex PCR. The sample contains about 270,000 clones, approximately 85% of which appear only once. The J segment lost 3 bases and the V segment lost 0 bases, leaving 16 bases of the junction unmatched. The CDR3 loop spans 19 amino acids. Germline V gene sequence: CDR1 MGHRA, CDR2 YSYEKL. The receptor comes from a woman aged 65 to 85 with acute or convalescent COVID-19. The chain combines TRBV4-1 with TRBJ2-7; 8 bases align to TRBD1. Material for sequencing was peripheral blood. Here the CDR3 DNA reads TGCGCCAGCAGCCAAGATTATGGTGTCGTTGACAGGGGTATCTACGAGCAGTACTTC. Translated, it gives CASSQDYGVVDRGIYEQYF.